This TCR beta chain was documented in a study of T cells in pancreatic ductal adenocarcinoma. Surgery without prior neoadjuvant therapy was the treatment of the selected pancreatic ductal adenocarcinoma patients. Clones were read by immunoSEQ multiplex PCR, and TCRdb kept only the in-frame ones, dropping some. The sample lists about 100,000 clones, more than 90% occurring once. Looked up from germline, CDR1 is MNHNY and CDR2 is SVGAGI (reference sequence). V was pared by 7 bases and J by 2 bases, with 12 bases between. The CDR3 is 14 residues long. This TCR came from a human donor with pancreatic ductal adenocarcinoma. Sequenced input: PBMCs. The rearrangement uses TRBV6-6 and TRBJ2-1, with D perhaps TRBD2 (5 bases). Here the CDR3 reads CASNPLAAYNEQFF. The CDR3 DNA reads as TGTGCCAGCAATCCTCTAGCCGCCTACAATGAGCAGTTCTTC.